This T cell receptor beta chain was recovered during a study of blood T cell repertoires in COVID-19. At the level of the study: T cells, B-cell-depleted T cells, or PBMCs supplied cDNA or gDNA.

Under the authors' procedure: Reference gene primers were amplified, and this amplification served to estimate nucleated cell counts. TCRdb keeps only in-frame clones here, not all; method: immunoSEQ multiplex PCR. For V, J and clone size, that table is used; D and trimming come from the DNA. The sample has hundreds of thousands of clones, more than 85% seen once. Recovered status in Cohort 3 required two negative PCRs, clearance, or symptom resolution. The sequence came from a man aged 40-49 years who had recovered from COVID-19. The specimen sequenced was PBMCs or T cells enriched from blood (not recorded which).

CDR3 bases: TGTGCCAGCAGCGCAGCCGCGGGACTAGCGGGATTAGAGCAGTACTTC. Translated, it gives CASSAAAGLAGLEQYF. This chain links TRBV9 with TRBJ2-7; 13 nucleotides align to TRBD2. CDR1 is SGDLS and CDR2 is YYNGEE in the germline V gene. The length of the CDR3 is 16 residues. V lost 3 bases to trimming and J lost 7 bases; unmatched junction nucleotides: 10.